This entry lists 32 T cell receptor beta chains sequenced from one sample in a study of lymphopenia after photon versus proton radiotherapy (dated by TCRdb to the late 2010s). Library generation was performed with the immunoSEQ multiplex PCR assay. Here the immuneACCESS table is served through TCRdb, limited to in-frame sequences with V and J called. Missing clones are a known gap in these copies; in checked studies unresolved V genes cover under half, and the rest lacks a known reason. The sample table contains under 20,000 clones; only one count was recorded for roughly nine tenths of them. Clones ranked in the top ten supply 1.5% to 2% of the sample. Specimen: peripheral blood, collected from a patient treated with photon-based radiotherapy. The receptor set was obtained from a woman aged 40 to 55 with cholangiocarcinoma.

The chain recombines TRBV5-4 with TRBJ2-1, with 7 positions matching TRBD2. The junction had 4 bases not matched to a gene; V was cut back by 4 bases and J by 6 bases. The CDR3 runs to 13 residues. CDR1 and CDR2 (germline): SGHNT, YYREEE (reference sequence). In DNA, the CDR3 is TGTGCCAGCAGCCGGGACTACTTCAATGAGCAGTTCTTC. Protein product: CASSRDYFNEQFF.

The V and J genes are TRBV10-3 and TRBJ1-2; 8 bases fit TRBD1. This CDR3 has 14 residues. J was trimmed by 4 bases and V by 6 bases; bases with no gene match: 7. CDR1 and CDR2 from the germline V gene are ENHRY and SYGVKD. The CDR3 nucleotides read TGTGCCATCAGGGACCGGGACAGGAGCTATGGCTACACCTTC. Protein: CAIRDRDRSYGYTF.

The rearrangement joins TRBV11-1 to TRBJ2-1; D possibly corresponds to TRBD2 (7 bases). Trimming stripped 1 base from V and 3 bases from J, with 13 bases between. CDR1 and CDR2 from the germline V gene are SGHAT and FQDESV (reference sequence). The CDR3 runs 16 residues. CDR3 amino acids: CASSLVGGAFYNEQFF. The CDR3 nucleotides are TGTGCCAGCAGCTTAGTAGGGGGGGCATTCTACAATGAGCAGTTCTTC.

The rearrangement joins TRBV21-1 to TRBJ2-5; TRBD1, the table's D call, lacks a check against the DNA. TRBV21-1 is termed a pseudogene. CDR3 size: 15 residues. CDR3 sequence (DNA): TGTGCCAGCAGCAACCCGGACAGGACCCAAGAGACCCAGTACTTC. Its protein is CASSNPDRTQETQYF.

V and J are TRBV19 and TRBJ2-1, with D possibly TRBD2 on 6 matching bases. Germline lookup yields CDR1 LNHDA and CDR2 SQIVND (reference sequence). The CDR3 totals 14 residues. V lost 6 bases to trimming and J lost 0 bases, with 9 bases between them. This CDR3 is CASSDGSSYNEQFF. The DNA for the CDR3 is TGTGCCAGTAGCGACGGGAGCTCCTACAATGAGCAGTTCTTC.

The count of this clone is one. The chain couples TRBV10-2 to TRBJ2-5; TRBD2 is a possible D gene (6 bases). Germline-derived CDR1 and CDR2 are WSHSY and SAAADI. Trimming removed 10 bases at V and 1 base at J, with 13 bases between. The CDR3 totals 13 residues. CDR3 DNA: TGCGCCACCTTTACGGAGGGCCAAGAGACCCAGTACTTC. Translated: CATFTEGQETQYF.

The rearrangement uses TRBV19 and TRBJ2-7, with D possibly TRBD1 on 6 matching bases. CDR1 and CDR2 from the germline V gene are LNHDA and SQIVND (reference sequence). Between the trimmed V and J ends, which lost 6 bases and 2 bases, there was a span of 14 bases. CDR3 size: 14 residues. As DNA, the CDR3 is TGTGCCAGTAGGAGGACAGAGACCACCTACGAGCAGTACTTC. Translating gives CASRRTETTYEQYF. Drawing the rest from reference TRBV19 and TRBJ2-7, the complete variable domain is DGGITQSPKYLFRKEGQNVTLSCEQNLNHDAMYWYRQDPGQGLRLIYYSQIVNDFQKGDIAEGYSVSREKKESFPLTVTSAQKNPTAFYLCASRRTETTYEQYFGPGTRLTVT.

The V and J genes are TRBV14 and TRBJ1-1; D gene ambiguous. The germline V and J ends were trimmed by 0 bases and 1 base, with 6 bases remaining between them. Germline V CDR1 and CDR2: SGHDN, FVKESK. CDR3 length equals 14 residues. In nucleotides, the CDR3 is TGTGCCAGCAGCCAAGAAGGTAGGAACACTGAAGCTTTCTTT. It encodes CASSQEGRNTEAFF.

The chain is built from TRBV19 and TRBJ2-7; 8 nucleotides align to TRBD1. With V trimmed by 5 bases and J by 3 bases, 6 bases remained unmatched. The CDR3 covers 14 residues. Germline CDR1 reads LNHDA; CDR2 reads SQIVND (reference sequence). The DNA of the CDR3 is TGTGCCAGTAGTCCGGGGACAGGCCACTACGAGCAGTACTTC. Amino acids: CASSPGTGHYEQYF.

The rearrangement uses TRBV10-3 and TRBJ2-3; D call uncertain. Germline V CDR1 and CDR2: ENHRY, SYGVKD. This CDR3 is built from 12 residues. Trimming removed 6 bases from V and 0 bases from J, with 4 bases in between. This chain's CDR3 is CAIRDSTDTQYF. The CDR3 DNA reads as TGTGCCATCAGGGACAGCACAGATACGCAGTATTTT.

V usage is TRBV18 and J usage is TRBJ2-7, with a possible D match to TRBD2 (5 bases). The germline CDR1 and CDR2 sequences are KGHSH and LQKENI. The CDR3 contains 12 residues. V lost 3 bases, J lost 2 bases, and 5 bases lay in between. The CDR3 coding sequence is TGTGCCAGCTCACCCGGGACCTACGAGCAGTACTTC. Amino acid sequence: CASSPGTYEQYF.

This clone appeared once. This chain uses TRBV7-3 with TRBJ2-4; D is possibly TRBD1 (6 bases). Germline-derived CDR1 and CDR2 are SGHTA and FQGTGA. The CDR3 consists of 15 residues. V lost 4 bases to trimming and J lost 11 bases, with 21 bases between them. CDR3 protein: CASSYKGQMVGVQYF. The DNA for the CDR3 is TGTGCCAGCAGCTACAAAGGACAGATGGTAGGGGTTCAGTACTTC. Together with reference TRBV7-3 and TRBJ2-4, the CDR3 gives the full variable domain: GAGVSQTPSNKVTEKGKYVELRCDPISGHTALYWYRQSLGQGPEFLIYFQGTGAADDSGLPNDRFFAVRPEGSVSTLKIQRTERGDSAVYLCASSYKGQMVGVQYFGAGTRLSVL.

The gene calls are TRBV4-2 and TRBJ1-2; 7 bases map to TRBD1. The CDR3 consists of 15 residues. Germline CDR1 LGHNA, CDR2 YNFKEQ. The ends lost 4 bases at V and 6 bases at J; junction bases unmatched: 11. The CDR3 reads CASSPEGARKDGYTF. Written as DNA, the CDR3 is TGTGCCAGCAGCCCCGAGGGGGCGCGGAAGGATGGCTACACCTTC.

V is TRBV7-3 and J is TRBJ1-2; D remains ambiguous. The CDR3 has 15 residues. V shed 2 bases and J shed 14 bases, with 24 bases lying between them. Germline V gene sequence: CDR1 SGHTA, CDR2 FQGTGA. This chain's CDR3 is CASSLGLGGGEERTF. The CDR3 DNA follows: TGTGCCAGCAGCTTAGGCCTTGGCGGCGGGGAGGAAAGGACCTTC.

The CDR3 region is CATKTVANTEAFF. The CDR3 DNA reads as TGTGCCACCAAGACAGTGGCGAACACTGAAGCTTTCTTT. The chain links TRBV6-1 to TRBJ1-1; TRBD1 might be the D (5 bases). Trimming cost V 10 bases and J 1 base, with 13 bases left between them. The CDR3 is made up of 13 amino acids. Germline V gives CDR1 MNHNS, CDR2 SASEGT.

The rearrangement uses TRBV28 and TRBJ1-5; TRBD1 is a possible D gene (5 bases). Trimming removed 5 bases from V and 4 bases from J, with 21 bases in between. This CDR3 is 17 amino acids long. Germline CDR1 MDHEN, CDR2 SYDVKM. In DNA, the CDR3 is TGTGCCAGCAGTCGACTCCCCGGGACGCGTAGTAATCAGCCCCAGCATTTT. Translated, it gives CASSRLPGTRSNQPQHF.

The chain has TRBV28 and TRBJ2-3, with 8 bases lining up with TRBD2. Germline values: CDR1 MDHEN, CDR2 SYDVKM. The CDR3 covers 18 residues. V lost 6 bases, J lost 0 bases, and 14 bases stayed unmatched. In nucleotides, the CDR3 is TGTGCCAGCAGCCAGCCGCCGGGACTAGAAGTCAGCACAGATACGCAGTATTTT. Protein product: CASSQPPGLEVSTDTQYF.

J is TRBJ2-7 and V is TRBV27, with a weak D call TRBD1 (5 bases). The CDR3 runs 16 residues. Germline V CDR1 and CDR2: MNHEY, SMNVEV (reference sequence). V gave up 5 bases and J gave up 4 bases, with 21 bases separating them. DNA for the CDR3: TGTGCCAGCAGTCCAACAGGACCTTCGGCCGCGTACGAGCAGTACTTC. This encodes CASSPTGPSAAYEQYF.

The rearrangement uses TRBV7-9 and TRBJ2-7; D call uncertain. The V end was cut by 5 bases, the J end by 0 bases, with 11 bases between. Germline CDR1 is SEHNR and CDR2 is FQNEAQ (reference sequence). The CDR3 runs to 14 residues. The CDR3 DNA is TGTGCCAGCAGCCTTTATGAGACCTCCTACGAGCAGTACTTC. It codes for CASSLYETSYEQYF.

The V and J genes are TRBV4-2 and TRBJ1-2; maybe TRBD1 (5 bases). The V gene lost 4 bases and the J gene lost 0 bases, with 24 bases spanning the gap. The CDR3 is 19 residues long. Germline V CDR1 and CDR2: LGHNA, YNFKEQ. The CDR3 sequence: CASSPQVPGTGDANYGYTF. DNA of the CDR3: TGTGCCAGCAGCCCTCAGGTCCCGGGGACGGGGGATGCTAACTATGGCTACACCTTC.

The J gene is TRBJ1-1, the V gene TRBV6-5, with D perhaps TRBD1 (5 bases). Germline assignment: CDR1 MNHEY and CDR2 SVGAGI. CDR3 length equals 14 residues. V gave up 0 bases and J gave up 3 bases, with 8 bases separating them. The CDR3: CASSYSQGHTEAFF. The CDR3 DNA follows: TGTGCCAGCAGTTACTCGCAGGGCCACACTGAAGCTTTCTTT.

The J gene is TRBJ1-2, the V gene TRBV6-5; tentatively, D is TRBD1 (5 bases). The germline gives CDR1 MNHEY, CDR2 SVGAGI. V was trimmed by 3 bases and J by 3 bases, leaving 11 bases between them. The CDR3 spans 14 residues. DNA of the CDR3: TGTGCCAGCAGTTATGGGGGGTTGGACTATGGCTACACCTTC. It encodes CASSYGGLDYGYTF.

The gene calls are TRBV2 and TRBJ1-1; TRBD1 might be the D (5 bases). From germline, CDR1 is SNHLY and CDR2 FYNNEI. Trimming left V 2 bases short and J 0 bases short, with 13 bases between. The CDR3 runs 16 residues. In nucleotides, the CDR3 is TGTGCCAGCAGTGAACGGCCAGGGCGCTTGAACACTGAAGCTTTCTTT. Its translation: CASSERPGRLNTEAFF.

This chain links TRBV28 with TRBJ1-4; no clear D gene. V shed 1 base and J shed 7 bases, with 13 bases lying between them. The CDR3 is 15 residues long. Germline V gene lookup returns CDR1 MDHEN and CDR2 SYDVKM. DNA for the CDR3: TGTGCCAGCAGTTTATTGCAGGCGCAGAGTGAAAAACTGTTTTTT. Translation gives CASSLLQAQSEKLFF.

V usage is TRBV7-2 and J usage is TRBJ2-7; TRBD2 aligns across 8 bases. CDR3 length: 14 amino acids. The V gene's germline CDR1 is SGHTA and CDR2 FQGNSA. Trimming cost V 2 bases and J 1 base; bases outside gene matches: 1. CDR3 nucleotides: TGTGCCAGCAGCTTAACTAGCGGATCCTACGAGCAGTACTTC. This encodes CASSLTSGSYEQYF.

In its sample, this clone was seen once. The chain employs TRBV19 and TRBJ2-3; possible D gene TRBD2, 5 bases. Germline loops: CDR1 LNHDA, CDR2 SQIVND (reference sequence). The CDR3 consists of 13 residues. The ends were cut back, 5 bases at V and 8 bases at J, with 14 bases in the middle. CDR3 coding DNA: TGTGCCAGTAGTCGGGATTTCGTGTCTACGCAGTATTTT. It is translated as CASSRDFVSTQYF.

This chain connects TRBV5-5 to TRBJ1-5; D call uncertain. With 6 bases removed from V and 0 bases from J, the gap between germline ends came to 13 bases. CDR1 and CDR2 from the germline V gene are SGHKS and YYEKEE (reference sequence). The CDR3 runs 15 residues. The CDR3 protein is CASTSDLYSNQPQHF. The DNA for the CDR3 is TGTGCCAGCACCTCGGATTTATATAGCAATCAGCCCCAGCATTTT.

The gene calls are TRBV11-1 and TRBJ2-1; no clear D gene. CDR3 length: 15 amino acids. The germline CDR1 and CDR2 sequences are SGHAT and FQDESV (reference sequence). V shed 5 bases and J shed 10 bases, with 21 bases lying between them. The CDR3 region is CASSPVPSGLTEQFF. The CDR3 nucleotides read TGTGCCAGCAGCCCAGTCCCCTCGGGCCTGACAGAGCAGTTCTTC.

The V call is TRBV7-9, the J call TRBJ2-3; D call uncertain. The germline V gene has CDR1 SEHNR and CDR2 FQNEAQ (reference sequence). This CDR3 comprises 15 residues. V was clipped by 6 bases and J by 0 bases, with 13 bases between them. The CDR3 DNA sequence: TGTGCCAGCAGTCCCAGACCCATTAGCACAGATACGCAGTATTTT. It yields the protein CASSPRPISTDTQYF.

This clone was seen only once. This sequence joins TRBV4-3 and TRBJ2-3, with no clear D. This CDR3 has 17 amino acids. Between the trimmed V and J ends, which lost 1 base and 0 bases, there was a span of 14 bases. Germline assignment: CDR1 LGHNA and CDR2 YSLEER. CDR3 nucleotides: TGCGCCAGCAGCCAAGTGGCAGTCCTCTCTAGCACAGATACGCAGTATTTT. Translating gives CASSQVAVLSSTDTQYF.

V and J are TRBV7-2 and TRBJ2-7; D is perhaps TRBD2 (5 bases). The CDR3 covers 16 residues. Trimming shortened V by 5 bases and J by 7 bases, and 24 bases separated the two germline ends. Germline V CDR1 and CDR2: SGHTA, FQGNSA. The CDR3 loop reads CASSRRSTQLPGEQYF. In nucleotides, the CDR3 is TGTGCCAGCAGCCGCAGATCGACGCAGCTCCCGGGGGAGCAGTACTTC.

The chain is built from TRBV4-3 and TRBJ2-7; TRBD1 or TRBD2 may be the D gene (6 bases each). The germline CDR1 and CDR2 sequences are LGHNA and YSLEER. V gave up 0 bases and J gave up 0 bases, with 15 bases separating them. This CDR3 region has 17 residues. For the CDR3, the DNA is TGCGCCAGCAGCCAAGATCTTGGGGGGCACAGCTCCTACGAGCAGTACTTC. Translation: CASSQDLGGHSSYEQYF.